This entry describes one T cell receptor beta chain. The antigen remains undetermined. Drawing of blood for sampling happened at baseline, at cycle 4 day 1, and at cycle 7 day 1. Here immunoSEQ multiplex PCR was the method, and the copy in TCRdb shows in-frame clones only, minus some. This table has about 50,000 clones, 70% to 90% appearing once. These data come from a study of OX40 agonist ivuxolimab in advanced cancers. On the study more broadly: Each patient was given ivuxolimab into a vein every 2 weeks, at 0.01 to 10 mg/kg.

Whole-study results and caveats: Compared with others, partial responders at 0.1-3.0 mg/kg displayed clonal expansion among the lowest. In the 0.1 to 3.0 mg/kg range, CD4+ and CD8+ blood T cells had expanded clonally by week 6.

Sequenced material: CD4+ or CD8+ T cells sorted from blood, taken in a trial of the OX40 agonist ivuxolimab. The TCR comes from an adult with an advanced solid tumor such as melanoma, head and neck, liver or kidney cancer.

CDR3: CASSGGPRGVPPEQYF. Written as DNA, the CDR3 is TGCGCCAGCAGCGGGGGCCCAAGGGGGGTGCCCCCAGAGCAGTACTTC. The chain recombines TRBV5-1 with TRBJ2-7; either TRBD1 or TRBD2 may fit D (6 bases each). This CDR3 is built from 16 residues. Trimming removed 4 bases from V and 7 bases from J, with 24 bases in between. Germline assignment: CDR1 SGHRS and CDR2 YFSETQ.